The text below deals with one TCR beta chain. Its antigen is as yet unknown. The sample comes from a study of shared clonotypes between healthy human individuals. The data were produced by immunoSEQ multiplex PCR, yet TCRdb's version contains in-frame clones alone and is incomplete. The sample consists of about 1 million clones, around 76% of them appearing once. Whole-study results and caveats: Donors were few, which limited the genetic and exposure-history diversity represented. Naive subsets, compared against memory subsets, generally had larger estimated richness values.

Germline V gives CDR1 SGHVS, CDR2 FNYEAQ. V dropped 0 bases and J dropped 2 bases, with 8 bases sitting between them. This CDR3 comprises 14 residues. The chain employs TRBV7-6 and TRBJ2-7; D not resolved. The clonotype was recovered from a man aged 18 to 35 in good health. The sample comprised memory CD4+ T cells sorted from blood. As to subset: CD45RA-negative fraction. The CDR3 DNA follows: TGTGCCAGCAGCTTAGCAGGGAAGGCCTACGAGCAGTACTTC. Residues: CASSLAGKAYEQYF.